The text below deals with one T cell receptor (beta chain). Its antigen is still unknown. HTBI primers from iRepertoire and Arm-PCR of CDR3 regions yielded the TCR beta libraries. TCRdb called the multiplex PCR reads again in MiXCR, with one record for every CDR3 protein. The table has hundreds of thousands of distinct CDR3 sequences, around 13% seen once. The sample's time point: newly diagnosed GD, antithyroid drugs for less than 3 months. Preparation of the TCR library used RNA extracted from PBMCs. The sample belongs to a study of regulatory T cells in long-lasting Graves disease. The study's findings and limits: Among the persistent patients, 2,741 public clonotypes were shared, more than the roughly 990 shared among new patients.

Germline assignment: CDR1 MDHEN and CDR2 SYDVKM. J was trimmed by 6 bases and V by 6 bases; bases with no gene match: 9. CDR3 size: 14 residues. The data also belong to a second study, concerning T cells in Graves' hyperthyroidism and ophthalmopathy.

The rearrangement uses TRBV28 and TRBJ2-7, with 9 bases that match TRBD1. The origin of this receptor is a woman aged 25-40 years with Graves disease. The sequencing used peripheral blood mononuclear cells (PBMCs), collected at new diagnosis, from a patient treated with antithyroid drugs. The CDR3 nucleotides read TGTGCCAGCAGCCCTTTCACACAGGGGGCCGAGCAGTACTTC. As protein: CASSPFTQGAEQYF. Based on the CDR3 plus reference TRBV28 and TRBJ2-7, the full variable domain is DVKVTQSSRYLVKRTGEKVFLECVQDMDHENMFWYRQDPGLGLRLIYFSYDVKMKEKGDIPEGYSVSREKKERFSLILESASTNQTSMYLCASSPFTQGAEQYFGPGTRLTVT.